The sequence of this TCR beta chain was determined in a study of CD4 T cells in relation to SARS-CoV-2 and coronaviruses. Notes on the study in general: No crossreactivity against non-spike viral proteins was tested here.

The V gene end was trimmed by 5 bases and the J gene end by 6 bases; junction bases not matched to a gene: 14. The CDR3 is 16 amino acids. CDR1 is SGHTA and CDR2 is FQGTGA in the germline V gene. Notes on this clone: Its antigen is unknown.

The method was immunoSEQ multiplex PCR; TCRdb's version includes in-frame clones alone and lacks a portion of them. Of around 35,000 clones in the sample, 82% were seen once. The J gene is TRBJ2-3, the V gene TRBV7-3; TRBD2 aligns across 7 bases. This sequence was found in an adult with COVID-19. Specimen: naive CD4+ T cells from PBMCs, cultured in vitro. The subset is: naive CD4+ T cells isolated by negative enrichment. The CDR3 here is CASSSGAGWGLDTQYF. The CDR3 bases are TGTGCCAGCAGCAGCGGGGCAGGCTGGGGGTTGGATACGCAGTATTTT.